The 9 T cell receptor beta chains presented below share a single source sample, sequenced in a study of T cell repertoires in cytomegalovirus infection. MiXCR was run by TCRdb on the reads, yielding one entry per CDR3 protein. The sample shows fewer than 130,000 distinct CDR3 sequences, under 55% of them seen only once. These receptors' targets are unknown. The sequencing used CD8+ T cells from cultured PBMCs, collected from culture after CMV antigen stimulation. These receptors originate from a human donor in good health (CMV status not recorded). Some clones in this sample may be carry-over from other donors' samples.

This clonotype was seen a few times. The chain carries TRBV7-2 and TRBJ2-3, with 7 bases aligning to TRBD2. Germline loops: CDR1 SGHTA, CDR2 FQGNSA. V was pared by 1 base and J by 5 bases, with 9 bases of the junction left unmatched. The CDR3 is made up of 16 amino acids. In nucleotides, the CDR3 is TGTGCCAGCAGCTTAGTAGCTTCGGGGGGTAGAGATACGCAGTATTTT. This sequence encodes CASSLVASGGRDTQYF.

The J gene is TRBJ2-7, the V gene TRBV23-1, with D tentatively TRBD1 (5 bases). TRBV23-1 is reported as an ORF; its role is uncertain. The CDR3 sequence is 16 residues long. Trimming cost V 4 bases and J 4 bases, with 20 bases left between them. CDR3 nucleotide sequence: TGCGCCAGCAGTCCTCCTGGACAATGCCTTTTATACGAGCAGTACTTC. Translating gives CASSPPGQCLLYEQYF.

V and J are TRBV27 and TRBJ1-6; possibly TRBD1 for D (5 bases). V gave up 6 bases and J gave up 7 bases, with 13 bases separating them. Germline assignment: CDR1 MNHEY and CDR2 SMNVEV (reference sequence). This CDR3 is 14 amino acids long. The CDR3 sequence: CASRPGVVNSPLHF. The CDR3 nucleotides are TGTGCCAGCAGGCCGGGGGTGGTCAATTCACCCCTCCACTTT.

The rearrangement uses TRBV27 and TRBJ2-7; 8 bases are a match to TRBD2. CDR1 and CDR2 (germline): MNHEY, SMNVEV (reference sequence). Germline trimming cut 6 bases from V and 4 bases from J; bases unmatched to any gene: 8. The CDR3 totals 14 residues. The CDR3: CASSLLAVGYEQYF. CDR3 DNA sequence: TGTGCCAGCAGCTTACTAGCGGTAGGGTACGAGCAGTACTTC.

In its sample, this clonotype was seen a few times. The V gene is TRBV7-2, the J gene TRBJ2-5; possibly TRBD1 or TRBD2 for D (6 bases each). The CDR3 is made up of 17 amino acids. Germline V lookup: CDR1 SGHTA, CDR2 FQGNSA. V shed 3 bases and J shed 2 bases, with 19 bases lying between them. The CDR3 is CASSLRGGLPGQETQYF. The CDR3 coding sequence is TGTGCCAGCAGCTTGCGAGGGGGGCTACCCGGACAAGAGACCCAGTACTTC.

The J gene is TRBJ1-1, the V gene TRBV7-9; D perhaps matches TRBD1 (5 bases). Deletions cut 2 bases from V and 5 bases from J, with 9 bases between. This CDR3 comprises 13 residues. Germline CDR1 and CDR2: SEHNR and FQNEAQ (reference sequence). CDR3 bases: TGTGCCAGCAGCTTAAGGGGCCTAACTGAAGCTTTCTTT. It is translated as CASSLRGLTEAFF.

In its sample, this clonotype was seen a few times. This chain joins TRBV7-9 and TRBJ1-2; no definite D call. CDR1 is SEHNR, CDR2 FQNEAQ, per germline (reference sequence). Between the trimmed V and J ends, which lost 6 bases and 7 bases, there was a span of 9 bases. This CDR3 comprises 11 residues. The CDR3 DNA sequence: TGTGCCAGCAGGATCCTGGGTGGCTACACCTTC. This sequence encodes CASRILGGYTF.

CDR3 amino acids: CASSQENFGTGLYEQYF. CDR3 nucleotide sequence: TGTGCCAGCAGCCAAGAGAACTTCGGGACAGGGCTTTACGAGCAGTACTTC. This chain links TRBV4-2 with TRBJ2-7, with 9 bases fitting TRBD1. The V and J ends lost 0 bases and 4 bases, in that order; junction bases with no gene match: 10. This CDR3 has 17 amino acids. Per the germline V gene, CDR1 is LGHNA and CDR2 is YNFKEQ.

The chain is built from TRBV20-1 and TRBJ1-4; D is unclear. Trimming stripped 0 bases from V and 0 bases from J, with 8 bases between. This CDR3 comprises 15 residues. Germline CDR1 is DFQATT and CDR2 is SNEGSKA (reference sequence). For the CDR3, the DNA is TGCAGTGCTAGAGACTCAATTGCAACTAATGAAAAACTGTTTTTT. This translates into CSARDSIATNEKLFF.